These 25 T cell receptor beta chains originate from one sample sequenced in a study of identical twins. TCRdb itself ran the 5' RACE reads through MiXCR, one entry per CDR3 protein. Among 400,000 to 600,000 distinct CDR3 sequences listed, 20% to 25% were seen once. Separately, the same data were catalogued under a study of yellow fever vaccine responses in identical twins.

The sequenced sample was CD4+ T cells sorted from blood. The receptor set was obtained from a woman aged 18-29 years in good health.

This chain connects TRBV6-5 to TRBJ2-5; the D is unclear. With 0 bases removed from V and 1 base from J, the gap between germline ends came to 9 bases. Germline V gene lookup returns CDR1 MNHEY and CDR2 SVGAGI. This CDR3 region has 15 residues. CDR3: CASSYSPFTQETQYF. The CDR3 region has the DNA TGTGCCAGCAGTTACTCGCCGTTTACCCAAGAGACCCAGTACTTC.

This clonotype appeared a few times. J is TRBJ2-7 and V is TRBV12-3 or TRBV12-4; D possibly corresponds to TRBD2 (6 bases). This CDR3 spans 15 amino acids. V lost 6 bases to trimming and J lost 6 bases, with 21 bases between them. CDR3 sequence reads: CASSRRGRRGGEQYF. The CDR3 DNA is TGTGCCAGCAGCCGCCGGGGACGGAGGGGTGGCGAGCAGTACTTC.

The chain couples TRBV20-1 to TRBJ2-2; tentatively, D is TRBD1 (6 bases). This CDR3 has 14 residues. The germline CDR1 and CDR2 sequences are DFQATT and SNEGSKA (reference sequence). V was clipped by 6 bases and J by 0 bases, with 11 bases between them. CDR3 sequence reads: CSAMTGSNTGELFF. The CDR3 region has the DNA TGCAGTGCCATGACAGGTTCGAACACCGGGGAGCTGTTTTTT.

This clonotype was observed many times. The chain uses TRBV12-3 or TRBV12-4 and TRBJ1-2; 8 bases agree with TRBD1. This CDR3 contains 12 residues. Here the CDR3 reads CVRGQGSYGYTF. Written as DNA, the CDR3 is TGTGTCAGAGGACAGGGCTCATATGGCTACACCTTC.

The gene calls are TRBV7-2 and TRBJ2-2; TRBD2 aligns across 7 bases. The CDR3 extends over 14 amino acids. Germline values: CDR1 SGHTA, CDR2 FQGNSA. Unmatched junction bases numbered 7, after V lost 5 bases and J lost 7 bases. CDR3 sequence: CASSTGLVFGELFF. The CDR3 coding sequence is TGTGCCAGCAGCACCGGACTAGTTTTCGGGGAGCTGTTTTTT. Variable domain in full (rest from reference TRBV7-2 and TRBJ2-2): GAGVSQSPSNKVTEKGKDVELRCDPISGHTALYWYRQSLGQGLEFLIYFQGNSAPDKSGLPSDRFSAERTGGSVSTLTIQRTQQEDSAVYLCASSTGLVFGELFFGEGSRLTVL.

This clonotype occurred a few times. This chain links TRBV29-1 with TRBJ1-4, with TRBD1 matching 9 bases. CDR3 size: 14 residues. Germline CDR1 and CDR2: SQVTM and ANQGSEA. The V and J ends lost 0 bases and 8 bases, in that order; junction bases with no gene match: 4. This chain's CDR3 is CSVEETGGGEKLFF. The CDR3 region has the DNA TGCAGCGTTGAAGAGACAGGGGGAGGAGAAAAACTGTTTTTT.

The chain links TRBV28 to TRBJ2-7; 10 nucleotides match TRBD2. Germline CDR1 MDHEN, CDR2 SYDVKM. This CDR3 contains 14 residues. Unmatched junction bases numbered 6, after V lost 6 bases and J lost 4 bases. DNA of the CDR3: TGTGCCAGCAGCTCGGGACTAGCGCGGTACGAGCAGTACTTC. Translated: CASSSGLARYEQYF.

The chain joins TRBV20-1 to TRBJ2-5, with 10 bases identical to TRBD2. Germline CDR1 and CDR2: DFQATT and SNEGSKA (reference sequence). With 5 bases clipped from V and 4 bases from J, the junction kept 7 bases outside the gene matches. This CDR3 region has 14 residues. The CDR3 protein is CSAVPSGGAETQYF. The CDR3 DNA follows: TGCAGTGCTGTCCCCAGCGGGGGGGCAGAGACCCAGTACTTC.

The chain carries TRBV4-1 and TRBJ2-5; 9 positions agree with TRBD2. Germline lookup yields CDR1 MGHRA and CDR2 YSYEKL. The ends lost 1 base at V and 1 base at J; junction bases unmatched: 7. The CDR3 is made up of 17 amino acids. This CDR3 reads CASSQGASGEFQETQYF. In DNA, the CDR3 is TGCGCCAGCAGCCAAGGAGCTAGCGGGGAATTCCAAGAGACCCAGTACTTC.

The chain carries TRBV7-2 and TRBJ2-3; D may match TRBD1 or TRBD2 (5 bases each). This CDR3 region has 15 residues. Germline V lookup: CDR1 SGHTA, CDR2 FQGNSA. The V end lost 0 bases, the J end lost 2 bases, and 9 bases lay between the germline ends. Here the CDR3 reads CASSLAGVLTDTQYF. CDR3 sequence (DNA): TGTGCCAGCAGCTTAGCGGGGGTACTCACAGATACGCAGTATTTT.

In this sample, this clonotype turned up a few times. CDR3 protein: CASSQTGGSYEQYV. The CDR3 DNA follows: TGTGCCAGCAGTCAGACCGGGGGATCCTACGAGCAGTACGTC. The chain has TRBV6-1 and TRBJ2-7; weak D call: TRBD2 (6 bases). The germline gives CDR1 MNHNS, CDR2 SASEGT. CDR3 length: 14 residues. V lost 5 bases and J 1 base, leaving 12 bases between the germline ends.

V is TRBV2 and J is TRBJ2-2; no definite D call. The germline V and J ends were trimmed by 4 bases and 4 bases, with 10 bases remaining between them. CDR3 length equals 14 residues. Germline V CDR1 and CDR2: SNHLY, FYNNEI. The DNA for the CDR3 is TGTGCCAGCAGTGTGATAGAGAGCACCGGGGAGCTGTTTTTT. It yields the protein CASSVIESTGELFF.

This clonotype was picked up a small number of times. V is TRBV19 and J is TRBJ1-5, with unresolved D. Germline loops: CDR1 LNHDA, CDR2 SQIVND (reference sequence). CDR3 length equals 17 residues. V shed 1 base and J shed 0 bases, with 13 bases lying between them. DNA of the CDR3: TGTGCCAGTAGTATAGCCCCGCGGTGGGGTAGCAATCAGCCCCAGCATTTT. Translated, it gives CASSIAPRWGSNQPQHF.

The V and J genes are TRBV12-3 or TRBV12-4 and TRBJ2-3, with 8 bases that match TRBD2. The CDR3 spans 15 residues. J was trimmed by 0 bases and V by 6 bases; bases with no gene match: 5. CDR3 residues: CASSRRGASTDTQYF. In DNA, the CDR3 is TGTGCCAGCAGCCGGCGGGGGGCTAGCACAGATACGCAGTATTTT.

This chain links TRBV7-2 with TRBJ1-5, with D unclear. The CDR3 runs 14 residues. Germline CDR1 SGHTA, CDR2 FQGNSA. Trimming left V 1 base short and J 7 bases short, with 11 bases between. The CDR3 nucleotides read TGTGCCAGCAGCTTAGGGGGTATGGGACAGCCCCAGCATTTT. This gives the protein CASSLGGMGQPQHF.

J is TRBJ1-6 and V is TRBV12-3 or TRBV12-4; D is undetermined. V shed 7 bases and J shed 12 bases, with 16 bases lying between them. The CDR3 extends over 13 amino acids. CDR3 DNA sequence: TGTGCCAGCACCTCCAGCACTGTTGGACCCCTCCACTTT. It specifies CASTSSTVGPLHF.

The DNA for the CDR3 is TGTGCCAGCCATAGGGGAGACTCTGGAAACACCATATATTTT. It yields the protein CASHRGDSGNTIYF. V usage is TRBV12-3 or TRBV12-4 and J usage is TRBJ1-3, with D possibly matching TRBD1 (5 bases). The CDR3 is 14 amino acids. Deletions cut 8 bases from V and 0 bases from J, with 11 bases between.

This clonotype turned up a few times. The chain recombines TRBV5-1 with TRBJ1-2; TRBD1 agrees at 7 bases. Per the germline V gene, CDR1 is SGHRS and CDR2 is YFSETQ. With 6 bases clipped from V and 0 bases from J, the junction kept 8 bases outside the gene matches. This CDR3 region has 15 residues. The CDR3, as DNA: TGCGCCAGCACCAGAACAGGGGCGTCTAACTATGGCTACACCTTC. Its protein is CASTRTGASNYGYTF.

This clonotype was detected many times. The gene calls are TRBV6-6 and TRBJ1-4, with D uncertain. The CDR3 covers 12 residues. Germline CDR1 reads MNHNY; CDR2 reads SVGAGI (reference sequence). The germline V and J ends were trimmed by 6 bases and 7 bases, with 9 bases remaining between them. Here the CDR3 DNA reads TGTGCCAGCAGCCCAGTGGCTGAAAAACTGTTTTTT. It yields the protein CASSPVAEKLFF.

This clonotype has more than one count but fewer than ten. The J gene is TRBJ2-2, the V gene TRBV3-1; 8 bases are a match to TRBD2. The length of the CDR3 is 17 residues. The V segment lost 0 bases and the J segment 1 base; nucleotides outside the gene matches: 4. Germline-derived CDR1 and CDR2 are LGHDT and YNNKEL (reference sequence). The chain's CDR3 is CASSQDSGTRNTGELFF. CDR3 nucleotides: TGTGCCAGCAGCCAAGATTCGGGGACTAGGAACACCGGGGAGCTGTTTTTT.

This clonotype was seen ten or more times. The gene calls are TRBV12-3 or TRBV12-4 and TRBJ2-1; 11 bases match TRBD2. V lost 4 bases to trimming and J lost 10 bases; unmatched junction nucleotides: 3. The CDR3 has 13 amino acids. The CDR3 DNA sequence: TGTGCCAGCAGTTCAAGGACTAGCGGGGAGCAGTTCTTC. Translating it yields CASSSRTSGEQFF.

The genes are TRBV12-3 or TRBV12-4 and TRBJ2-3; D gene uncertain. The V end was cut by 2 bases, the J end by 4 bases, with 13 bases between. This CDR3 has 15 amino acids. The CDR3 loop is CASSLMASDADTQYF. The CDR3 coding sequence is TGTGCCAGCAGTTTAATGGCGAGCGACGCAGATACGCAGTATTTT.

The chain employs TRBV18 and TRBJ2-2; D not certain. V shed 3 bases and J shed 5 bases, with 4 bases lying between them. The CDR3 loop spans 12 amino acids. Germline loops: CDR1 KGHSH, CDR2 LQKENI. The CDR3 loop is CASSPATGELFF. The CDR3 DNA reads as TGTGCCAGCTCACCGGCTACCGGGGAGCTGTTTTTT. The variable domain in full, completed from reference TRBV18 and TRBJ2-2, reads NAGVMQNPRHLVRRRGQEARLRCSPMKGHSHVYWYRQLPEEGLKFMVYLQKENIIDESGMPKERFSAEFPKEGPSILRIQQVVRGDSAAYFCASSPATGELFFGEGSRLTVL.

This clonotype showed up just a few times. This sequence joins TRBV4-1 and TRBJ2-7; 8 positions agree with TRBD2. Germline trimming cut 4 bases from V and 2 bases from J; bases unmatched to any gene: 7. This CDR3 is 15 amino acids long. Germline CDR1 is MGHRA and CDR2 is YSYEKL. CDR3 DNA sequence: TGCGCCAGCAGCCCGGGGCAGCGGGGGACCTACGAGCAGTACTTC. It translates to CASSPGQRGTYEQYF.

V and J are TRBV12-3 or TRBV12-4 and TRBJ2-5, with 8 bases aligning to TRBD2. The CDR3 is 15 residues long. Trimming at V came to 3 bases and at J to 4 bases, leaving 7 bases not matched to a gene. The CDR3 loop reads CASSFGRGGRETQYF. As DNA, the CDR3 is TGTGCCAGCAGTTTCGGACGGGGGGGCCGAGAGACCCAGTACTTC.